A single sample is the source of the 2 T cell receptor beta chains below, sequenced in a study of cytomegalovirus exposure and HLA in healthy donors. The PCR was carried out with 60 Vbeta primers and 13 Jbeta primers. Repertoires were generated with immunoSEQ multiplex PCR, while TCRdb's copy carries only in-frame clones and drops some. This table holds about 190,000 clones, around 86% found once. The material sequenced was PBMCs. These receptors were obtained from a man younger than 45 in good health and CMV-seronegative.

The chain recombines TRBV10-1 with TRBJ1-5; D not certain. The V and J ends lost 4 bases and 3 bases respectively, with 7 bases between them. Per the germline V gene, CDR1 is WNHNN and CDR2 is SYGVQD (reference sequence). The CDR3 consists of 13 residues. CDR3 coding DNA: TGCGCCAGCAGTGCGGAGAACAATCAGCCCCAGCATTTT. This codes for CASSAENNQPQHF.

V usage is TRBV19 and J usage is TRBJ1-2; D is undetermined. CDR3 length: 13 amino acids. Looked up from germline, CDR1 is LNHDA and CDR2 is SQIVND (reference sequence). In DNA, the CDR3 is TGTGACGTGACCGGGGATCCTAACTATGGCTACACCTTC. This sequence encodes CDVTGDPNYGYTF.